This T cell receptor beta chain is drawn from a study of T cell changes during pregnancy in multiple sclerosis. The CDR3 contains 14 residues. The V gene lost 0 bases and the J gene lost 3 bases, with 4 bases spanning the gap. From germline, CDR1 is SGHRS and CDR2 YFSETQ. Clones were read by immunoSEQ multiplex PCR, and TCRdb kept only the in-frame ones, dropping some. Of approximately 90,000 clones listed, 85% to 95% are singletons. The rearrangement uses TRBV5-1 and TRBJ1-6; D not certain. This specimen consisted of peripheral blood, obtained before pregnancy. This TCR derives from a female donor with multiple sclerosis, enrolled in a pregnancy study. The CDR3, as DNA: TGCGCCAGCAGCTTGGGAGACTATAATTCACCCCTCCACTTT. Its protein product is CASSLGDYNSPLHF.